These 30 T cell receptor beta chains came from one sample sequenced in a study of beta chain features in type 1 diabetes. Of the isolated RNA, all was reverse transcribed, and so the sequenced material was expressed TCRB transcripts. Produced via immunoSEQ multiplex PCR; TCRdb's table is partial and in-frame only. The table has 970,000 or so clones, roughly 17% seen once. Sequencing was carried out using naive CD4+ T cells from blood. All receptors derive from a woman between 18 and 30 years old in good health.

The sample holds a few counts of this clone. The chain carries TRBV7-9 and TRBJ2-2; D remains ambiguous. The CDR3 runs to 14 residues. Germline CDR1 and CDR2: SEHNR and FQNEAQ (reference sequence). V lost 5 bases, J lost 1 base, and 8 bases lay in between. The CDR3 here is CASSQVRNTGELFF. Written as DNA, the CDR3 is TGTGCCAGCAGCCAAGTTCGGAACACCGGGGAGCTGTTTTTT.

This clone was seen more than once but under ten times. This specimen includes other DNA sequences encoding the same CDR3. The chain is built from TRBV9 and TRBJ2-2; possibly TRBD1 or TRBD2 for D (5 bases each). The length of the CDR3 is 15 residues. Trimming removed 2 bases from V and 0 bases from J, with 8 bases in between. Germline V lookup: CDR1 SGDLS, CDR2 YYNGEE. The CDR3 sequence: CASSVGTPNTGELFF. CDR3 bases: TGTGCCAGCAGCGTGGGGACGCCGAACACCGGGGAGCTGTTTTTT.

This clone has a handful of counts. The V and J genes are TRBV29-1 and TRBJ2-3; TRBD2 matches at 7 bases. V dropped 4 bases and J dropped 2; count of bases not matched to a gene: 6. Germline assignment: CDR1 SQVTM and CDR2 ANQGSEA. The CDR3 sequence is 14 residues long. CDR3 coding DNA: TGCAGCGTTGCTCGCGGGAGCCTCACAGATACGCAGTATTTT. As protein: CSVARGSLTDTQYF.

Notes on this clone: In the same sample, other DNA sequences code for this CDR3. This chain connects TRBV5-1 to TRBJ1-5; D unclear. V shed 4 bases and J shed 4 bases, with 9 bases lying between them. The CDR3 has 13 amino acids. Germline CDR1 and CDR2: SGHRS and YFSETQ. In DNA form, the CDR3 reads TGCGCCAGCAGCCCCGGACCGAATCAGCCCCAGCATTTT. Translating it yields CASSPGPNQPQHF.

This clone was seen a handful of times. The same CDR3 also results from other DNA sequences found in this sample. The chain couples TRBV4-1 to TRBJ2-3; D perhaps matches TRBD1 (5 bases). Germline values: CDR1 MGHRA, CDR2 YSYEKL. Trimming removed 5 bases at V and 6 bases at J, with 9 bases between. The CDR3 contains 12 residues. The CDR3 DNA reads TGCGCCAGCAGCGTTAGGGGTGATACGCAGTATTTT. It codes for CASSVRGDTQYF.

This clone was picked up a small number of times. This CDR3 reads CASSHNTGNYGYTF. In DNA, the CDR3 is TGCGCCAGCAGCCACAATACAGGGAACTATGGCTACACCTTC. The V gene is TRBV4-3, the J gene TRBJ1-2, with a possible D match to TRBD1 (6 bases). V was clipped by 3 bases and J by 2 bases, with 10 bases between them. The CDR3 has 14 residues. Looked up from germline, CDR1 is LGHNA and CDR2 is YSLEER.

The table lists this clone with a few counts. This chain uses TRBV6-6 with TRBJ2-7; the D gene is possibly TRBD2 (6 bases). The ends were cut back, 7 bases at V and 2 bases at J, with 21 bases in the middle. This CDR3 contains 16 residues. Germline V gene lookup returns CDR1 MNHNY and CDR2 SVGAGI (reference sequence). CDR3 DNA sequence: TGTGCCAGCAACTTACGGCGCGGCGGGAACACCTACGAGCAGTACTTC. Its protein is CASNLRRGGNTYEQYF.

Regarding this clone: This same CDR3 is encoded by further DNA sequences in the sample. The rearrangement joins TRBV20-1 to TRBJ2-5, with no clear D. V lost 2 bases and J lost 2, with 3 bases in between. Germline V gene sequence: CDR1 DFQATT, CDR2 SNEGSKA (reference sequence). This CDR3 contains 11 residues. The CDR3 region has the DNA TGCAGTGCTAGATTGCAAGAGACCCAGTACTTC. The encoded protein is CSARLQETQYF.

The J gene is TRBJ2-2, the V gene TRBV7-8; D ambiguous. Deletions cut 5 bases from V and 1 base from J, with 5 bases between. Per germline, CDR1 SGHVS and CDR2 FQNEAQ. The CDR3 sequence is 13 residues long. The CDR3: CASSRRNTGELFF. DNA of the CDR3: TGTGCCAGCAGCCGAAGGAACACCGGGGAGCTGTTTTTT.

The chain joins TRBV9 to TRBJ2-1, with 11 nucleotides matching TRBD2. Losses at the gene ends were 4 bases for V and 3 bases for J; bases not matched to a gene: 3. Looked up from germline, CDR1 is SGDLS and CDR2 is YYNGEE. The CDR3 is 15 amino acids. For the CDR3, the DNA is TGTGCCAGCAGCCATACTAGCGGGGGCTACAATGAGCAGTTCTTC. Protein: CASSHTSGGYNEQFF.

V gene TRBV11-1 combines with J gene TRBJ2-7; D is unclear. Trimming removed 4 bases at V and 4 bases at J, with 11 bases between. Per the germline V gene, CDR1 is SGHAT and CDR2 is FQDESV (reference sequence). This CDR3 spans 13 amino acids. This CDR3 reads CASSSQPNYEQYF. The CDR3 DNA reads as TGTGCCAGCAGCTCCCAGCCTAATTACGAGCAGTACTTC.

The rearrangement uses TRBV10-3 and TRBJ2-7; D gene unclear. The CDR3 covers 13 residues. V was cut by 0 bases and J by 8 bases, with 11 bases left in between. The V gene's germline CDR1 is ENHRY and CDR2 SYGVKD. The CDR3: CAISESPSVQQYF. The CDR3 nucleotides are TGTGCCATCAGTGAGTCTCCCTCGGTTCAGCAGTACTTC.

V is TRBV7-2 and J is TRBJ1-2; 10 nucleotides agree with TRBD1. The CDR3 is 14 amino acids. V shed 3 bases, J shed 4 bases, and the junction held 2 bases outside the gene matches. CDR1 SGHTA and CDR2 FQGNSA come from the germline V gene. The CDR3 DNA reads TGTGCCAGCAGCTTCCGGGACAGGGGCTATGGCTACACCTTC. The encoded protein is CASSFRDRGYGYTF.

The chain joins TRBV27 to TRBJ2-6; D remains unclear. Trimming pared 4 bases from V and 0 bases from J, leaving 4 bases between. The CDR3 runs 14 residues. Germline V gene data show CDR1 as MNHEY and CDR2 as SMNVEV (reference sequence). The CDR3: CASSYTSGANVLTF. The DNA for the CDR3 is TGTGCCAGCAGTTACACCTCTGGGGCCAACGTCCTGACTTTC.

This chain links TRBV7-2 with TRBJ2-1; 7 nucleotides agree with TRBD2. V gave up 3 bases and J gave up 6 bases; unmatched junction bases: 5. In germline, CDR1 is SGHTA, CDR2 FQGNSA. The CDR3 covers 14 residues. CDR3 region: CASSLGGLGNEQFF. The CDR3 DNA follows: TGTGCCAGCAGCTTGGGAGGGCTCGGCAATGAGCAGTTCTTC.

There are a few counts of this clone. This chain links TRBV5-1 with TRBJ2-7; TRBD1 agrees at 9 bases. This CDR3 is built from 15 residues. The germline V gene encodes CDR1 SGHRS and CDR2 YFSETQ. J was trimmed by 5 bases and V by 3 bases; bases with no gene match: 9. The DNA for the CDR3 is TGCGCCAGCAGCTCCCTACAGGGGGCCCGGGACGAGCAGTACTTC. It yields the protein CASSSLQGARDEQYF.

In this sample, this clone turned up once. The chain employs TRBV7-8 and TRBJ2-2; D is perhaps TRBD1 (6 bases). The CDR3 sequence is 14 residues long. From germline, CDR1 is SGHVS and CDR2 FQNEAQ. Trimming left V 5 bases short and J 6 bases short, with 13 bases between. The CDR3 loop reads CASSIRQAAGELFF. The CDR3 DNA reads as TGTGCCAGCAGCATTCGACAGGCCGCCGGGGAGCTGTTTTTT.

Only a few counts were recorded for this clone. CDR3: CASSTPTGKWDYEQYF. The CDR3 nucleotides are TGTGCCAGCAGTACACCAACAGGAAAGTGGGACTACGAGCAGTACTTC. The J gene is TRBJ2-7, the V gene TRBV28; maybe TRBD1 (5 bases). V lost 5 bases, J lost 3 bases, and 20 bases lay in between. The CDR3 spans 16 residues. Germline values: CDR1 MDHEN, CDR2 SYDVKM.

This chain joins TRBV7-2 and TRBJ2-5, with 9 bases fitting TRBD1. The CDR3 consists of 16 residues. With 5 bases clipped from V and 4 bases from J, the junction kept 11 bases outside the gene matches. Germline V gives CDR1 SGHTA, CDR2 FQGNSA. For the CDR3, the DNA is TGTGCCAGCAGCACCGACAGGGGGAGTTTTATAGAGACCCAGTACTTC. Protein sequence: CASSTDRGSFIETQYF. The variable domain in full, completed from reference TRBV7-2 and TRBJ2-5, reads GAGVSQSPSNKVTEKGKDVELRCDPISGHTALYWYRQSLGQGLEFLIYFQGNSAPDKSGLPSDRFSAERTGGSVSTLTIQRTQQEDSAVYLCASSTDRGSFIETQYFGPGTRLLVL.

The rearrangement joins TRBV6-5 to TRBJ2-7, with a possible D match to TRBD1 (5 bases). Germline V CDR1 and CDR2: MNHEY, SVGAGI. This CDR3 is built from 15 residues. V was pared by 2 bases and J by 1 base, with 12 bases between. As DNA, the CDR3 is TGTGCCAGCAGTTACGGGTCAGGGTGGTCCTACGAGCAGTACTTC. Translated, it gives CASSYGSGWSYEQYF.

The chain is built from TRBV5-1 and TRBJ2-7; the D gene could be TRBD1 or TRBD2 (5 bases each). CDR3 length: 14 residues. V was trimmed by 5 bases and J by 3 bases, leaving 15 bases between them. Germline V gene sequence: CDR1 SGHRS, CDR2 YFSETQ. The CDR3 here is CASSPRDPYYEQYF. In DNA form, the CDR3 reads TGCGCCAGCAGTCCCCGGGACCCCTACTACGAGCAGTACTTC. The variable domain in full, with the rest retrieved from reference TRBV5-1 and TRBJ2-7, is KAGVTQTPRYLIKTRGQQVTLSCSPISGHRSVSWYQQTPGQGLQFLFEYFSETQRNKGNFPGRFSGRQFSNSRSEMNVSTLELGDSALYLCASSPRDPYYEQYFGPGTRLTVT.

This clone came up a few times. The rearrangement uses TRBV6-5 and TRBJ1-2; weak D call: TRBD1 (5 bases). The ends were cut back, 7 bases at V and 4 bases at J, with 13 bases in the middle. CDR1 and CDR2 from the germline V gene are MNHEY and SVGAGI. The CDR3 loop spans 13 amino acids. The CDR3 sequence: CASTRDGFYGYTF. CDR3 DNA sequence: TGTGCCAGCACCCGGGACGGGTTCTATGGCTACACCTTC.

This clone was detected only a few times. The CDR3 DNA reads as TGCGCCAGCAGCTTGGGGAACGGGGGCCCTTTCTACGAGCAGTACTTC. Its protein is CASSLGNGGPFYEQYF. The genes are TRBV5-1 and TRBJ2-7; D tentatively fits TRBD1 or TRBD2 (6 bases each). V was pared by 0 bases and J by 3 bases, with 16 bases between. Looked up from germline, CDR1 is SGHRS and CDR2 is YFSETQ. CDR3 length equals 16 residues.

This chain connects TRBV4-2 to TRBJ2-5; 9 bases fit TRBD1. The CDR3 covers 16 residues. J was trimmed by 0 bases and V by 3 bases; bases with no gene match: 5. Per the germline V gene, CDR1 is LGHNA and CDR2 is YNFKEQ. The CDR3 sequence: CASSHSGTGNQETQYF. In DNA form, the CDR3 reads TGTGCCAGCAGCCATTCAGGGACAGGGAACCAAGAGACCCAGTACTTC.

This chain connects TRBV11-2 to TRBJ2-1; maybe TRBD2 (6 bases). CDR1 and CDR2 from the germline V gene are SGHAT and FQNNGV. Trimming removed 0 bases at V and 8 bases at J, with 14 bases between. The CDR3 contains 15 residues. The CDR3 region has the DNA TGTGCCAGCAGCTTAGATATCGGCTGGGAGGATGAGCAGTTCTTC. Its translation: CASSLDIGWEDEQFF.

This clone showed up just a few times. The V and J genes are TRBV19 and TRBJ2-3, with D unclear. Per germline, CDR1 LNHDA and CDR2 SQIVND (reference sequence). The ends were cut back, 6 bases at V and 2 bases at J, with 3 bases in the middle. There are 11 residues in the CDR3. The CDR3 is CASRFTDTQYF. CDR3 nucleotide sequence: TGTGCCAGTAGGTTCACAGATACGCAGTATTTT.

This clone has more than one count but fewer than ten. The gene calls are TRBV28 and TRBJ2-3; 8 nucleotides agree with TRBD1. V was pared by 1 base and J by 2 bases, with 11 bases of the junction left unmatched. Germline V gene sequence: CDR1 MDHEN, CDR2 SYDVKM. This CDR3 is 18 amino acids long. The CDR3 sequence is CASSLFTATGGFTDTQYF. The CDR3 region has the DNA TGTGCCAGCAGTTTATTCACCGCCACAGGGGGATTCACAGATACGCAGTATTTT.

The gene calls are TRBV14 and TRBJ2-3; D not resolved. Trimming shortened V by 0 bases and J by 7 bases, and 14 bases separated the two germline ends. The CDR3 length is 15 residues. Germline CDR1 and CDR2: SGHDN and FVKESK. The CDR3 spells CASSQDLNTVYTQYF. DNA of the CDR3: TGTGCCAGCAGCCAAGATTTAAATACCGTTTATACGCAGTATTTT. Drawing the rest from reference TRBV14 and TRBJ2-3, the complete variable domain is EAGVTQFPSHSVIEKGQTVTLRCDPISGHDNLYWYRRVMGKEIKFLLHFVKESKQDESGMPNNRFLAERTGGTYSTLKVQPAELEDSGVYFCASSQDLNTVYTQYFGPGTRLTVL.

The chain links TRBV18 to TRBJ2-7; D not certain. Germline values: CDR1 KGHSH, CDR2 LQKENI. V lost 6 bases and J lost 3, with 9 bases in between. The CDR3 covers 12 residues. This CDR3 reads CASSPDNYEQYF. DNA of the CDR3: TGTGCCAGCTCGCCCGACAACTACGAGCAGTACTTC.

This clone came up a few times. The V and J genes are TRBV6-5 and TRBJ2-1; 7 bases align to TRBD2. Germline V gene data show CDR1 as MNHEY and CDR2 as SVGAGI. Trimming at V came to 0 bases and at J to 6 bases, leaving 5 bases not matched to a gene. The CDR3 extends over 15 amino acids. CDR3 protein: CASSYSAGVANEQFF. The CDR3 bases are TGTGCCAGCAGTTACTCGGCGGGAGTGGCCAATGAGCAGTTCTTC.